The rows below give T cell receptor beta chains drawn from one sample of a study of breast tumors, draining lymph nodes, adjacent tissues. TCRdb re-called the multiplex PCR reads with MiXCR, one entry per CDR3 protein. Of approximately 130,000 distinct CDR3 sequences detected, under 25% appear once; the ten largest clones hold more than 2.5%. The sequenced sample was axillary lymph node tissue. The receptors were gathered from a female donor with breast cancer. Some clones in this sample may be carry-over from other donors' samples. The CDR3 runs from the conserved cysteine through the conserved F or W. D genes are given only for firm matches. Where a row states a size, it is once, few, many or the class of an expanded clone; other rows omit it.

TGTGCCAGTTTGACGGGCGCTAGCGGGAGGGCCCATGAGCAGTTCTTC CASLTGASGRAHEQFF TRBV11-2 TRBD2 many TRBJ2-1
TGTGCCAGCAGCTCCTCGGGACAGGGGGCATTCTACGAGCAGTACTTC CASSSSGQGAFYEQYF TRBV13 TRBD1 many TRBJ2-7
TGTGCCAGCAGCCAGACCGGGACTAGCGGGTACGAGCAGTACTTC CASSQTGTSGYEQYF TRBV4-2 TRBD2 many TRBJ2-7
TGTGCCAGTTTTCCTAGCCGGGTGAATGAGCAGTTCTTC CASFPSRVNEQFF TRBV19 - many TRBJ2-1
TGCAGTGCTAGGAGGTCGCCTGGGGGGGAGACCCAGTACTTC CSARRSPGGETQYF TRBV20-1 - many TRBJ2-5
TGCGCCAGCAGCCAAGTAGCGGGAGCTCCCTACGAGCAGTACTTC CASSQVAGAPYEQYF TRBV4-1 TRBD2 many TRBJ2-7
TGTGCCAGCAGTCCTCTAGCGACCCCCGATACGCAGTATTTT CASSPLATPDTQYF TRBV14 - many TRBJ2-3
TGTGCCAGCAGCTTGACTAGCGGTATTATTTCCGATACGCAGTATTTT CASSLTSGIISDTQYF TRBV7-2 TRBD2 many TRBJ2-3
TGTGCCAGCAGCCCACCCGGACAGGGCGAGGATACGCAGTATTTT CASSPPGQGEDTQYF TRBV13 TRBD1 many TRBJ2-3
TGTGCCAGCAGTTTAATAGGGCTAGCGGGAGAGGACGAGCAGTACTTC CASSLIGLAGEDEQYF TRBV28 TRBD2 - TRBJ2-7
TGTGCCAGCTCGCGCGAGACAGGGGGAGAGACCCAGTACTTC CASSRETGGETQYF TRBV18 TRBD1 few TRBJ2-5
TGTGCCAGCAGTACCCCGGGGAGTAGGGGCCAAGAGACCCAGTACTTC CASSTPGSRGQETQYF TRBV28 - - TRBJ2-5
TGCGCCAGCAGTGAGGGAAGTGGCTACACCTTC CASSEGSGYTF TRBV5-1 - many TRBJ1-2
TGTGCCAGTAGTATAAGGGGAGCTGAAGCTTTCTTT CASSIRGAEAFF TRBV19 - - TRBJ1-1
TGTGCCAGCAGTGGACATCCCGCGAATCAGCCCCAGCATTTT CASSGHPANQPQHF TRBV2 - many TRBJ1-5
TGTGCCAGTAGTCCAAGGCTCCGCGGACAGGGAAGCACAGATACGCAGTATTTT CASSPRLRGQGSTDTQYF TRBV19 TRBD1 many TRBJ2-3
TGTGCCATCAGTGAGGGGTCTGGCAGAGGCACAGATACGCAGTATTTT CAISEGSGRGTDTQYF TRBV10-3 - many TRBJ2-3
TGTGCCAGCACCAAAAAGAGGACTAGCGGGAGGGGATCCTACGAGCAGTACTTC CASTKKRTSGRGSYEQYF TRBV27 TRBD2 - TRBJ2-7
TGTGCCAGTAGTATTCACAGGGGAAATCAAGAGACCCAGTACTTC CASSIHRGNQETQYF TRBV19 TRBD1 many TRBJ2-5
TGTGCCAGCAGTTTTCGGGCGGGGGGCACAGATACGCAGTATTTT CASSFRAGGTDTQYF TRBV12-3/TRBV12-4 TRBD2 many TRBJ2-3
TGTGCCACCAGCAGAGATACAGGGTTTGGAGATGGCTACACCTTC CATSRDTGFGDGYTF TRBV15 - many TRBJ1-2
TGTGCCAGCAGTTTAGTACTAGCGGGAGCCAATGAGCAGTTCTTC CASSLVLAGANEQFF TRBV12-3/TRBV12-4 TRBD2 many TRBJ2-1
TGTGCCAGCAGGGAGACAAATATCTACGAGCAGTACTTC CASRETNIYEQYF TRBV6-1 - - TRBJ2-7
TGTGCCAGCAGTAACCAGGGGCGCGGGAGCTACAATGAGCAGTTCTTC CASSNQGRGSYNEQFF TRBV6-5 - many TRBJ2-1
TGCGCCAGCAGCCAGGGAGGGACTAGCGGAGCAGATACGCAGTATTTT CASSQGGTSGADTQYF TRBV5-1 TRBD2 - TRBJ2-3
TGTGCCAGTAGTATGGGGACTAGCGGGAGAGATACGCAGTATTTT CASSMGTSGRDTQYF TRBV19 TRBD2 many TRBJ2-3
TGTGCCAGCAGCTTATCTGGTGGAAACACCATATATTTT CASSLSGGNTIYF TRBV7-2 - many TRBJ1-3
TGTGCCAGCAGCGTGGACACCTACGAGCAGTACTTC CASSVDTYEQYF TRBV5-6 - many TRBJ2-7
TGCGCCAGCAGCCAGCAGGGGTGGGGACAGGGTCTTAACAATGAGCAGTTCTTC CASSQQGWGQGLNNEQFF TRBV4-1 TRBD1 many TRBJ2-1
TGCAGTGCTAGAGATACCTCCACCGACCATGGCTACACCTTC CSARDTSTDHGYTF TRBV20-1 - - TRBJ1-2
TGCAGCGTTGATTCGGGCGGTTCCTACGAGCAGTACTTC CSVDSGGSYEQYF TRBV29-1 - many TRBJ2-7
TGTGCCAGCAGCTTGGCCCCGAACTACGAGCAGTACTTC CASSLAPNYEQYF TRBV5-4 - many TRBJ2-7
TGTGCCAGCAGCTCTAGGGTCGGGGAGCAGTACTTC CASSSRVGEQYF TRBV11-3 - many TRBJ2-7
TGTGCCAGCACCCTCGCGAGGAGGGAGACCCAGTACTTC CASTLARRETQYF TRBV7-2 - many TRBJ2-5
TGTGCCAGTAGTGCATCCGAAGACAATGAGCAGTTCTTC CASSASEDNEQFF TRBV19 - many TRBJ2-1
TGTGCCAGCAGCGCTCGGGTCTCTGGAAACACCATATATTTT CASSARVSGNTIYF TRBV9 - - TRBJ1-3
TGTGCCAGCAGCCGTAGCGGGTTCTCCTACGAGCAGTACTTC CASSRSGFSYEQYF TRBV7-6 TRBD2 many TRBJ2-7
TGTGCCAGCAGCCCAGGGGCACGGAGTTCACCCCTCCACTTT CASSPGARSSPLHF TRBV28 - - TRBJ1-6
TGTGCCAGCAGCTTGTTTGGCATTGGCTCCTACAATGAGCAGTTCTTC CASSLFGIGSYNEQFF TRBV5-8 - many TRBJ2-1
TGTGCCAGTAGTTCCCGAAGGTACACAGATACGCAGTATTTT CASSSRRYTDTQYF TRBV19 - many TRBJ2-3
TGTGCCATCAGCCCTTCGGACAGGAGCACAGATACGCAGTATTTT CAISPSDRSTDTQYF TRBV10-3 TRBD1 many TRBJ2-3